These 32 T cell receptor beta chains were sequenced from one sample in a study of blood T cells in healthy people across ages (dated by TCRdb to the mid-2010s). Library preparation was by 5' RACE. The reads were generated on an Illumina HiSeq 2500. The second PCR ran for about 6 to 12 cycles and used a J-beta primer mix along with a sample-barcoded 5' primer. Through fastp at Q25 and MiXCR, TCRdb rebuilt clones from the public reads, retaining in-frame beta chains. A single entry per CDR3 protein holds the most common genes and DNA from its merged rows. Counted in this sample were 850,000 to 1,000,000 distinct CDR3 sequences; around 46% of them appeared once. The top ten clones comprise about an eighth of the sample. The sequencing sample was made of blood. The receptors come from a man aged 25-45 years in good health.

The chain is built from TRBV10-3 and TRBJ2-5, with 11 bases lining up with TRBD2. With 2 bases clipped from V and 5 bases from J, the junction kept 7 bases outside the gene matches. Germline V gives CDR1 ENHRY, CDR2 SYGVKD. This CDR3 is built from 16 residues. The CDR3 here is CAISEGTSGPRETQYF. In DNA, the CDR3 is TGTGCCATCAGTGAGGGGACTAGCGGTCCCCGGGAGACCCAGTACTTC.

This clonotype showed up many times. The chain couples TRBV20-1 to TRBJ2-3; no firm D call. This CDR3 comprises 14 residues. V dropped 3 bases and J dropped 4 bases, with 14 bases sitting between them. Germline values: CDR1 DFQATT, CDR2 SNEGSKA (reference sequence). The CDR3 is CSASSGNKADTQYF. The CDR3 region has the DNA TGCAGTGCTAGCAGTGGAAATAAAGCAGATACGCAGTATTTT.

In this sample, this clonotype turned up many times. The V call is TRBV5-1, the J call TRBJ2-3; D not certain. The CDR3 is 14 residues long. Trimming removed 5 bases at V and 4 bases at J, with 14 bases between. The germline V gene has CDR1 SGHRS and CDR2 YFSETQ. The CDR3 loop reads CASSEAPLPDTQYF. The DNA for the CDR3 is TGCGCCAGCAGTGAGGCCCCACTCCCAGATACGCAGTATTTT.

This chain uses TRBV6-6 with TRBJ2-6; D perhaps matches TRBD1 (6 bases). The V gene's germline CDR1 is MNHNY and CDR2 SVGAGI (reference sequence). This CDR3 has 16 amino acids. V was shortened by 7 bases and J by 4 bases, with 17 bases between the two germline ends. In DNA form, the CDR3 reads TGTGCCAGCAAAGACCCAGGGGTATCCGGGGCCAACGTCCTGACTTTC. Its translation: CASKDPGVSGANVLTF.

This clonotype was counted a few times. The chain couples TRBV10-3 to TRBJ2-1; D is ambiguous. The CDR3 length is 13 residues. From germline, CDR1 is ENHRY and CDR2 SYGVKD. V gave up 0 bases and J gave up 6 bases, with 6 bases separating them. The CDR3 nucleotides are TGTGCCATCAGTGAGTCGAGCCTCAATGAGCAGTTCTTC. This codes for CAISESSLNEQFF.

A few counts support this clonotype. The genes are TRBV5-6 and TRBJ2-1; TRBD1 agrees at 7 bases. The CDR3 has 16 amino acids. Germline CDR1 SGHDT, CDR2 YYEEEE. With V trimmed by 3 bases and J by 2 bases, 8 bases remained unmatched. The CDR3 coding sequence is TGTGCCAGCAGCTCGTTAGGAGACAGGGCCTACAATGAGCAGTTCTTC. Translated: CASSSLGDRAYNEQFF. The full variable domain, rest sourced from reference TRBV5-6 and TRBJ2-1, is DAGVTQSPTHLIKTRGQQVTLRCSPKSGHDTVSWYQQALGQGPQFIFQYYEEEERQRGNFPDRFSGHQFPNYSSELNVNALLLGDSALYLCASSSLGDRAYNEQFFGPGTRLTVL.

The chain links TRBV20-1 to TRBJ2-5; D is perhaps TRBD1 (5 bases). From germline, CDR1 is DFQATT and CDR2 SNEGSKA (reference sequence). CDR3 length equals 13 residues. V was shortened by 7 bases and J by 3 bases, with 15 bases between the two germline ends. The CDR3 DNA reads TGCAGTGTCCTATTGGGCAGGGAAGAGACCCAGTACTTC. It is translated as CSVLLGREETQYF.

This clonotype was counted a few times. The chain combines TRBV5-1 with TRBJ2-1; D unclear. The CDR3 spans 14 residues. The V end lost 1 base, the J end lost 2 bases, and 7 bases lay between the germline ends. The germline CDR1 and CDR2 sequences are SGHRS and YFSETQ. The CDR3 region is CASSLSTAYNEQFF. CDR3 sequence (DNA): TGCGCCAGCAGCTTGAGTACAGCCTACAATGAGCAGTTCTTC.

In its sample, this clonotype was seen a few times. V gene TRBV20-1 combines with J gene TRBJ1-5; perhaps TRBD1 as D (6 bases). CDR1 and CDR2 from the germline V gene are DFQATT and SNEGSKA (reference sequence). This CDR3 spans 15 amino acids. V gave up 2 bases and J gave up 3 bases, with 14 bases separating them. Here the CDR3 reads CSARKGWGLNQPQHF. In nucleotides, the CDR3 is TGCAGTGCTAGAAAGGGTTGGGGGCTCAATCAGCCCCAGCATTTT.

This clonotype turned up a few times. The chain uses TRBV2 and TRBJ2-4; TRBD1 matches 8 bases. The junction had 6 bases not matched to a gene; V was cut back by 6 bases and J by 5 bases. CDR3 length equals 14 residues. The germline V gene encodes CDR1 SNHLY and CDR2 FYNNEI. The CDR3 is CASRRTGYQNIQYF. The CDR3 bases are TGTGCCAGCAGACGGACAGGGTACCAAAACATTCAGTACTTC.

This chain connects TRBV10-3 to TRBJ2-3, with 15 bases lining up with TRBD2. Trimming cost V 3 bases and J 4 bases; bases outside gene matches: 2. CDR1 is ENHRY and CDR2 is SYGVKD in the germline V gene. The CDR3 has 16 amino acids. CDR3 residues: CAISEGLAGGADTQYF. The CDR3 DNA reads TGTGCCATCAGTGAAGGACTAGCGGGGGGGGCAGATACGCAGTATTTT.

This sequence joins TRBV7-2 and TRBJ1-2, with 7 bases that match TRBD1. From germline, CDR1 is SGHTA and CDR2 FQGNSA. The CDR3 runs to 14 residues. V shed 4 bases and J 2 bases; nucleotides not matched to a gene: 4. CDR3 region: CASSSDRRNYGYTF. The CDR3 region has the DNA TGTGCCAGCAGCTCGGACAGGCGGAACTATGGCTACACCTTC.

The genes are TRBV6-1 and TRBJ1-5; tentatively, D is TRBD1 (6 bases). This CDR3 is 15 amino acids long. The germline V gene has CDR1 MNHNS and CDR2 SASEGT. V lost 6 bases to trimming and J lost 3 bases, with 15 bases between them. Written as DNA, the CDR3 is TGTGCCAGCAGCCGGGGACCAGGGGTCAATCAGCCCCAGCATTTT. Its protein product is CASSRGPGVNQPQHF.

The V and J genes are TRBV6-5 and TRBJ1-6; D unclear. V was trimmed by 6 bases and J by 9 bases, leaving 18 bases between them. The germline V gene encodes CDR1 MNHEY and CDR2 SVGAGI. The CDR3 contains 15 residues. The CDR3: CASSRNWLKASPLHF. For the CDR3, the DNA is TGTGCCAGCAGCAGAAATTGGTTAAAGGCTTCACCCCTCCACTTT.

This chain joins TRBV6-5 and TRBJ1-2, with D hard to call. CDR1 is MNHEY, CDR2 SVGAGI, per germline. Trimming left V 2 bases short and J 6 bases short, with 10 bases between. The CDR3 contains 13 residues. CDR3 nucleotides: TGTGCCAGCAGTTACGCGGGAGGAGATGGCTACACCTTC. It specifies CASSYAGGDGYTF.

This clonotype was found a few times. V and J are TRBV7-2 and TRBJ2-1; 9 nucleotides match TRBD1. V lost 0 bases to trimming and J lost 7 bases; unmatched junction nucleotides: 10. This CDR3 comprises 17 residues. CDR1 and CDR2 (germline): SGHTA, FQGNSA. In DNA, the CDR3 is TGTGCCAGCAGCTTAGCGTGGACAGGGGAGGGTATGAATGAGCAGTTCTTC. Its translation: CASSLAWTGEGMNEQFF.

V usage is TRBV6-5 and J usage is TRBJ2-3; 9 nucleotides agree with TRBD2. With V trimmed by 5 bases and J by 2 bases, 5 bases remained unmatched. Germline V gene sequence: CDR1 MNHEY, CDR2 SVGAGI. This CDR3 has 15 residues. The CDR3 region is CASSQAGGYTDTQYF. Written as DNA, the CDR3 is TGTGCCAGCAGTCAAGCGGGGGGTTACACAGATACGCAGTATTTT.

The CDR3 DNA is TGTGCCAGCAGCAAAGTAGGTAGGAATGAGCAGTTCTTC. Residues: CASSKVGRNEQFF. The genes are TRBV21-1 and TRBJ2-1. TRBV21-1 has pseudogene status. CDR3 length equals 13 residues.

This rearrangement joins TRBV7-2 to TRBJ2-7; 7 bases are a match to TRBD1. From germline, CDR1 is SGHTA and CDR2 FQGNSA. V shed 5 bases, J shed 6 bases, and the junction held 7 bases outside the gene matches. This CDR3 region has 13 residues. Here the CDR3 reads CASSPSRTGEQYF. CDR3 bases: TGTGCCAGCAGCCCGTCCCGGACAGGCGAGCAGTACTTC.

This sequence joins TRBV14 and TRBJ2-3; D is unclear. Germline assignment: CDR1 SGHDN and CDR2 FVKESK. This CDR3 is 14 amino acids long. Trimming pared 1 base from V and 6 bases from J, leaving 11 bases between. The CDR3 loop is CASSQASVVDTQYF. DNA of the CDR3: TGTGCCAGCAGCCAAGCTTCGGTCGTCGATACGCAGTATTTT.

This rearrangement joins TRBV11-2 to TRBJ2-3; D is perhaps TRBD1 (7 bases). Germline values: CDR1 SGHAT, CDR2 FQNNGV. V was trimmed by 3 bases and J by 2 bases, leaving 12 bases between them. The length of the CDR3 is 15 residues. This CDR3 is CASSFPRGATDTQYF. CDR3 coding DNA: TGTGCCAGCAGCTTCCCCAGGGGGGCCACAGATACGCAGTATTTT.

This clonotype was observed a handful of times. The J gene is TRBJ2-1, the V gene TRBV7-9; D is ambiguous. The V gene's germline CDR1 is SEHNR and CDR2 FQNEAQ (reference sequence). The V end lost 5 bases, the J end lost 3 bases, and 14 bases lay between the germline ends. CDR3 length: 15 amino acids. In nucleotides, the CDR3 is TGTGCCAGCAGCCCACAGACGGCCTTCTACAATGAGCAGTTCTTC. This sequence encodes CASSPQTAFYNEQFF.

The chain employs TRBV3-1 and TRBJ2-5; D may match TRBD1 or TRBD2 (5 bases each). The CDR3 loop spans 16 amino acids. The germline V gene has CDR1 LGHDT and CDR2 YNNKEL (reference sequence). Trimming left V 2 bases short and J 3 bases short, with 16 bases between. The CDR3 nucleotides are TGTGCCAGCAGCCAACAGGGTGGGGGTAAAAAAGAGACCCAGTACTTC. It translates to CASSQQGGGKKETQYF.

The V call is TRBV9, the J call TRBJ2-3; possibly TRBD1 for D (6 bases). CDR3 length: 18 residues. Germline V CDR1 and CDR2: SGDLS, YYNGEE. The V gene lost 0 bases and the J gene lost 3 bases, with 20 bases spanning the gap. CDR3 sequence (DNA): TGTGCCAGCAGCGTAGGCGTATCGCGAGGGCAGGGGACAGATACGCAGTATTTT. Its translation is CASSVGVSRGQGTDTQYF.

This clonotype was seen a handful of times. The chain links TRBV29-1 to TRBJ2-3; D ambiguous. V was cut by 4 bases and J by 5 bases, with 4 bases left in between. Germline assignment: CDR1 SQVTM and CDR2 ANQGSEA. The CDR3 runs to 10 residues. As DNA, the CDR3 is TGCAGCGTTGGAGAAGATACGCAGTATTTT. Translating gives CSVGEDTQYF.

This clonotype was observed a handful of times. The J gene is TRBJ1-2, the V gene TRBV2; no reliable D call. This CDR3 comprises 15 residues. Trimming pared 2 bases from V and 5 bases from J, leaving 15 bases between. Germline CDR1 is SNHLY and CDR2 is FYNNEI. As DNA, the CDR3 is TGTGCCAGCAGTGAATTGGGCAGCCCGAAGTATGGCTACACCTTC. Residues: CASSELGSPKYGYTF.

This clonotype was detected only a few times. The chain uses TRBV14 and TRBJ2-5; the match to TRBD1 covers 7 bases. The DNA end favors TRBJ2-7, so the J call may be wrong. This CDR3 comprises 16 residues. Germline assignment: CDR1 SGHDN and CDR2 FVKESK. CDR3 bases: TGTGCCAGCAGCCTAAGACTCGGGACAGCTTCCTACGAGCAGTACTTC. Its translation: CASSLRLGTASYEQYF.

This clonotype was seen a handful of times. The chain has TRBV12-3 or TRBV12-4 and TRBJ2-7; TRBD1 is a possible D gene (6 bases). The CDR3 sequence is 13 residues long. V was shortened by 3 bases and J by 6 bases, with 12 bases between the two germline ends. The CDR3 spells CASSLQGSFEQYF. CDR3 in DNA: TGTGCCAGCAGTTTGCAGGGGTCTTTCGAGCAGTACTTC.

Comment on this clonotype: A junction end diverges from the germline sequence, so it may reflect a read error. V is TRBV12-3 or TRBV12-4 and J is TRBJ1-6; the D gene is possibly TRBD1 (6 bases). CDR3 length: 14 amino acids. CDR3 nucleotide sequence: TGTACCAGCAGTTTTCGGGGGCGCGGTTCACCCCTCCACTTT. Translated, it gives CTSSFRGRGSPLHF.

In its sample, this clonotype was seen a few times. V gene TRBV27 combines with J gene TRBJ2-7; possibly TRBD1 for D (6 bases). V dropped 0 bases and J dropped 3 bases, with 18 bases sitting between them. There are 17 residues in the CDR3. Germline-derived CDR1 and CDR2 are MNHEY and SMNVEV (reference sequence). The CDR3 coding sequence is TGTGCCAGCAGTTTATCTTCCCTGGACAGAGCATTCTACGAGCAGTACTTC. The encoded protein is CASSLSSLDRAFYEQYF.

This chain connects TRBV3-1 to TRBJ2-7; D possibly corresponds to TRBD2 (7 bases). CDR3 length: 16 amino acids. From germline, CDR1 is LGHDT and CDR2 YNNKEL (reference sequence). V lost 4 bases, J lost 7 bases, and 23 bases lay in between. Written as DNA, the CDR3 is TGTGCCAGCAGCCTCGGCCCGGGGGGCTTAAGGAAGGAGCAGTACTTC. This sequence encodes CASSLGPGGLRKEQYF.

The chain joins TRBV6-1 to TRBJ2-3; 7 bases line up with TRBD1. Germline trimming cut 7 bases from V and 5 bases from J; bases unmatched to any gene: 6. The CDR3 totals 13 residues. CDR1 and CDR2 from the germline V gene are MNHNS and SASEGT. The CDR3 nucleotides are TGTGCCAGCACCCTTCGACAGGGAGATACGCAGTATTTT. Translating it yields CASTLRQGDTQYF.